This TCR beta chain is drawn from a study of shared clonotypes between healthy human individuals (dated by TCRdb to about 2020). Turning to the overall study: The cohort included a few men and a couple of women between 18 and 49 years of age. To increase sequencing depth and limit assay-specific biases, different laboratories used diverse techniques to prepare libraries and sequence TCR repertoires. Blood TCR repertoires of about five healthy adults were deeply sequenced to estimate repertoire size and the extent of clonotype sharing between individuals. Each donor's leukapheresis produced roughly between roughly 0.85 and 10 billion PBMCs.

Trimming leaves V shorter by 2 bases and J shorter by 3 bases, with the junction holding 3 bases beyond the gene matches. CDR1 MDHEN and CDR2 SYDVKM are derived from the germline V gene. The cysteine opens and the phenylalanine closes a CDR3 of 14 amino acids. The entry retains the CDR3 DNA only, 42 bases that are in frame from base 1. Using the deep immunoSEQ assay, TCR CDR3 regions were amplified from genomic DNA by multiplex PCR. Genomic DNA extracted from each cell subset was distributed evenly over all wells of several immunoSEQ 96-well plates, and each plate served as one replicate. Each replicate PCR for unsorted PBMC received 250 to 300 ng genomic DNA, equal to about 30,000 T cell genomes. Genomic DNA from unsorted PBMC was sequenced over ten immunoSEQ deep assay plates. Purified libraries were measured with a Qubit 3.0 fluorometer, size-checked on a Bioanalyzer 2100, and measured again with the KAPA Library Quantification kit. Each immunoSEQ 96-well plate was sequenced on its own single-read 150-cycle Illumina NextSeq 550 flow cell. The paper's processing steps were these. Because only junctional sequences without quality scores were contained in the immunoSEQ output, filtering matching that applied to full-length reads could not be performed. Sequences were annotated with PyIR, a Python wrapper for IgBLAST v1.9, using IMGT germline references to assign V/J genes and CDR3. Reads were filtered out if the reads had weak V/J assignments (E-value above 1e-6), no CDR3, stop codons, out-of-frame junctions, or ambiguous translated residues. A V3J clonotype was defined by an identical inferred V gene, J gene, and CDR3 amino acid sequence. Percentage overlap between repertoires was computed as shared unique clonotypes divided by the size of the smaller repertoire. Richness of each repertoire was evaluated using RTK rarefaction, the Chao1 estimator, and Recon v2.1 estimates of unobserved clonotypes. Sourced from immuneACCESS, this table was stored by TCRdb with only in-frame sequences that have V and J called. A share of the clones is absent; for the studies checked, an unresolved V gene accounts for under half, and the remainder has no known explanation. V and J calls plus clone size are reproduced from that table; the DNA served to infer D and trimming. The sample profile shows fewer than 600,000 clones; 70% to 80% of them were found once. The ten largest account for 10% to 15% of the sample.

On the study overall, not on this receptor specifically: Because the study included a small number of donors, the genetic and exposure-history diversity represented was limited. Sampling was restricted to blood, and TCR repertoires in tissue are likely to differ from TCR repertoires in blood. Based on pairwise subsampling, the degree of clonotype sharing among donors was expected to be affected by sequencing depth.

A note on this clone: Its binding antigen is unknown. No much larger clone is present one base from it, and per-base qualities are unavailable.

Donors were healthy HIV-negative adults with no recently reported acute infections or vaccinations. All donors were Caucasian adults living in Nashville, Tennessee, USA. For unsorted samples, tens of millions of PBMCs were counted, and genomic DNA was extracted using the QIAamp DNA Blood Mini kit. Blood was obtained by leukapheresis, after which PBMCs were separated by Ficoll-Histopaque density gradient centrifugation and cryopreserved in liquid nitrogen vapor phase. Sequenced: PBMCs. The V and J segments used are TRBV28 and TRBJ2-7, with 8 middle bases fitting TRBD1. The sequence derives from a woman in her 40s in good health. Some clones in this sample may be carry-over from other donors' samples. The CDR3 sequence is CASSLPGTGYEQYF. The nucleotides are TGTGCCAGCAGTTTACCCGGGACAGGCTACGAGCAGTACTTC.